These 4 T cell receptor beta chains were sequenced from one sample in a study of early T cells in non-severe SARS-CoV-2 infection. TCRdb recomputed calls from the 5' RACE reads with MiXCR, one row per CDR3 protein. The sample records some 80,000 distinct CDR3 sequences, 9.5% to 15% being singletons. The input for sequencing was whole blood, taken at baseline. The receptors derive from an adult who was a healthcare worker with PCR-confirmed SARS-CoV-2 infection or an uninfected control (not recorded which). The donor label of this sample is uncertain.

The V and J genes are TRBV6-1 and TRBJ2-5; tentative D call: TRBD1 (6 bases). This CDR3 has 14 residues. The germline gives CDR1 MNHNS, CDR2 SASEGT. The germline V and J ends were trimmed by 1 base and 1 base, with 7 bases remaining between them. CDR3 nucleotide sequence: TGTGCCAGCAGTGAAGGACAGGTCCAAGAGACCCAGTACTTC. Protein product: CASSEGQVQETQYF.

This clonotype was detected only a few times. V usage is TRBV19 and J usage is TRBJ1-1; D unclear. The V gene lost 5 bases and the J gene lost 0 bases, with 25 bases spanning the gap. The germline V gene has CDR1 LNHDA and CDR2 SQIVND (reference sequence). This CDR3 contains 19 residues. The CDR3 DNA sequence: TGTGCCAGTAGTTGGGGTGTGCGAGTGAGGGATGGCATGAACACTGAAGCTTTCTTT. Protein sequence: CASSWGVRVRDGMNTEAFF.

In this sample, this clonotype turned up a few times. V gene TRBV9 combines with J gene TRBJ2-3; D not resolved. The germline gives CDR1 SGDLS, CDR2 YYNGEE. Trimming stripped 3 bases from V and 5 bases from J, with 4 bases between. The CDR3 length is 11 residues. CDR3 residues: CASSGGDTQYF. CDR3 bases: TGTGCCAGCAGCGGAGGAGATACGCAGTATTTT.

This clonotype was observed a few times. The rearrangement links TRBV20-1 to TRBJ2-5; 9 bases align to TRBD1. V shed 6 bases and J 4 bases; nucleotides not matched to a gene: 9. The CDR3 has 14 residues. Germline V gives CDR1 DFQATT, CDR2 SNEGSKA (reference sequence). CDR3: CSASGTGYSETQYF. CDR3 nucleotide sequence: TGCAGTGCGTCCGGGACAGGGTATTCAGAGACCCAGTACTTC.